This T cell receptor beta chain is from a study of cytomegalovirus exposure and HLA in healthy donors. The PCR made use of 60 Vbeta and 13 Jbeta primers. This table comes from immunoSEQ multiplex PCR, and its TCRdb copy is limited to in-frame clones, with some not included. The table lists about 180,000 clones, about 79% of them singletons. V lost 4 bases and J lost 2; bases outside the gene matches: 8. CDR1 LNHDA and CDR2 SQIVND come from the germline V gene (reference sequence). This CDR3 spans 16 amino acids. Of note for this clone: Its antigen remains unknown.

Study conclusions and caveats: Equally common other TCR beta chains were less clonally expanded than HLA-associated ones, a later analysis found. A missense DCLRE1C variant was associated with V- and J-gene trimming of TCR beta chains in a later analysis, and an independent cohort replicated the association.

The clonotype comes from a girl aged 2 to 10 in good health and CMV-seropositive. The source material was PBMCs. The gene calls are TRBV19 and TRBJ1-3; 7 bases match TRBD1. CDR3 DNA: TGTGCCAGTAGTAAAACAGACAGGGTAGCTGGAAACACCATATATTTT. It yields the protein CASSKTDRVAGNTIYF.